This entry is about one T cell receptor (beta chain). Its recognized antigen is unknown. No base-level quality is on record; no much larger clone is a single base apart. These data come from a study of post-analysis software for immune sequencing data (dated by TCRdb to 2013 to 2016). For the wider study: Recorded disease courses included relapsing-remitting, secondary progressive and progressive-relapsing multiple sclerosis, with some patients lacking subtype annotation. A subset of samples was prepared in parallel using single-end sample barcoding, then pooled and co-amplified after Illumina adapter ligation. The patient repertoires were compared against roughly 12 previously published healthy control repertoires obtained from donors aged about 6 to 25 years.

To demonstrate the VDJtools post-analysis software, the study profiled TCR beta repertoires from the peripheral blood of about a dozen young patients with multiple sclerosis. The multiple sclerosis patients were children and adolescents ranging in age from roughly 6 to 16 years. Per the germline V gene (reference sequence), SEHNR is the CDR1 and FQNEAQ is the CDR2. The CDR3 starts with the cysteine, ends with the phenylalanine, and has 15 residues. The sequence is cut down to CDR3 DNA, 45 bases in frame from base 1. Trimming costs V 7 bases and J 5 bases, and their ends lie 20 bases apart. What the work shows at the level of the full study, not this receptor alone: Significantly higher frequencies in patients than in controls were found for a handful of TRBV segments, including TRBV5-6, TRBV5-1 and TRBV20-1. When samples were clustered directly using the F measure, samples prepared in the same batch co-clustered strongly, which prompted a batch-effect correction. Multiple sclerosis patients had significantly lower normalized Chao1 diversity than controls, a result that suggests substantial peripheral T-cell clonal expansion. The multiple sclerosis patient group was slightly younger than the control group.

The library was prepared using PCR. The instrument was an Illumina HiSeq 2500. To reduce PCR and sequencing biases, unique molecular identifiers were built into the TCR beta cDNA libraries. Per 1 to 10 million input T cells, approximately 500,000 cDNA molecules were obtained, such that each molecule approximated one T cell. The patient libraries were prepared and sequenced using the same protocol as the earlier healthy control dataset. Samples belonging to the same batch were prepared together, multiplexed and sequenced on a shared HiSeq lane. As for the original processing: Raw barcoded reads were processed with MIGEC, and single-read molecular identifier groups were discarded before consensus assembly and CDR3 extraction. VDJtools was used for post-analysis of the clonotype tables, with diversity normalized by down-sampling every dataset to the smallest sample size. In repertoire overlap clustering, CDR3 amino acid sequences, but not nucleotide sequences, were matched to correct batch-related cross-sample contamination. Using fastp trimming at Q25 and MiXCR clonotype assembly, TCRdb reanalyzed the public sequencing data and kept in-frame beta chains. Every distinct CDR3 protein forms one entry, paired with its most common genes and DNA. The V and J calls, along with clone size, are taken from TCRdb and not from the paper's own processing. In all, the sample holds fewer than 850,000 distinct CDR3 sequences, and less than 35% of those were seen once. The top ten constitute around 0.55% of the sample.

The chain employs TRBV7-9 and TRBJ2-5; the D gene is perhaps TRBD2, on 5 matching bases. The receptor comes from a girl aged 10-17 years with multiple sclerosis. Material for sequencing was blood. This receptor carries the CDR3 CASTGPGGTRETQYF. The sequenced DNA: TGTGCCAGCACCGGCCCTGGAGGCACCCGGGAGACCCAGTACTTC.